This TCR beta chain is drawn from a study of cytomegalovirus exposure and HLA in healthy donors. Study-wide results and limits: Productive rates of about 90% or about 30% were seen for most TCR beta V segments in an earlier analysis. Diagnosis of cytomegalovirus status made by the classifier reportedly showed high specificity and sensitivity. In a later analysis, HLA-associated beta chains showed higher expansion and lower generation probabilities than comparable chains.

The count of this clone is one. What it binds is not known. The CDR3 extends over 15 amino acids. V was cut by 3 bases and J by 6 bases, with 15 bases left in between. In germline, CDR1 is LNHDA, CDR2 SQIVND (reference sequence). In the PCR, 60 Vbeta and 13 Jbeta primers were used. The data were produced by immunoSEQ multiplex PCR, yet TCRdb's version contains in-frame clones alone and is incomplete. This sample has about 160,000 clones, with approximately 79% found just once. The sample taken for sequencing was PBMCs. The sequence was obtained from a human donor in good health. The chain has TRBV19 and TRBJ1-5; no clear D. This chain's CDR3 is CASSIPGSFGQPQHF. CDR3 coding DNA: TGTGCCAGTAGTATCCCCGGTTCGTTCGGTCAGCCCCAGCATTTT.